The 7 T cell receptor beta chains given below trace back to one sample, sequenced in a study of shared clonotypes between healthy human individuals. Using immunoSEQ multiplex PCR, the repertoire was profiled, and TCRdb retains in-frame clones only, with some absent. Of about 490,000 clones listed, over 60% were seen once; the top ten hold 10% to 15%. Specimen: PBMCs. The receptor source for this set is a woman aged 40 to 50 in good health. Some clones in this sample may be carry-over from other donors' samples.

The CDR3 region has the DNA TGTGCCACCAGCAAAGGACTAGCGGGAGTATCCTACGAGCAGTACTTC. Translation: CATSKGLAGVSYEQYF. The chain has TRBV15 and TRBJ2-5; 13 bases match TRBD2. The J call is doubtful: the DNA matches TRBJ2-7 better. The germline gives CDR1 LNHNV, CDR2 YYDKDF (reference sequence). The CDR3 extends over 16 amino acids.

The CDR3 is CASSFPVPGTYGYTF. The CDR3 DNA is TGTGCCAGCAGCTTCCCCGTGCCAGGGACGTATGGCTACACCTTC. The V gene is TRBV7-9, the J gene TRBJ1-2; tentative D call: TRBD1 (5 bases). V dropped 3 bases and J dropped 5 bases, with 16 bases sitting between them. The germline gives CDR1 SEHNR, CDR2 FQNEAQ (reference sequence). The CDR3 is 15 residues long.

This clone was picked up a small number of times. CDR3 sequence: CSARYKSEQYF. The CDR3 DNA is TGCAGTGCTAGATACAAGAGCGAGCAGTACTTC. The chain employs TRBV20-1 and TRBJ2-7; D uncertain. Germline V gene data show CDR1 as DFQATT and CDR2 as SNEGSKA (reference sequence). The CDR3 contains 11 residues. The V gene lost 2 bases and the J gene lost 6 bases, with 8 bases spanning the gap.

The J gene is TRBJ2-5, the V gene TRBV7-9; the match to TRBD2 covers 7 bases. The CDR3 spans 17 residues. The germline CDR1 and CDR2 sequences are SEHNR and FQNEAQ (reference sequence). V gave up 3 bases and J gave up 4 bases; unmatched junction bases: 14. CDR3 nucleotides: TGTGCCAGCAGCTTCCCCGGAGGGAGGGCCCTCTTAGAGACCCAGTACTTC. Its protein is CASSFPGGRALLETQYF.

CDR3 region: CASSDSWGPSTIYF. For the CDR3, the DNA is TGCGCCAGCAGTGATTCCTGGGGACCGAGCACCATATATTTT. V usage is TRBV10-1 and J usage is TRBJ1-3; weak D call: TRBD1 (5 bases). CDR1 WNHNN and CDR2 SYGVQD come from the germline V gene (reference sequence). The germline V and J ends were trimmed by 3 bases and 9 bases, with 15 bases remaining between them. This CDR3 comprises 14 residues.

This clone was detected once. The V call is TRBV28, the J call TRBJ2-2, with D unresolved. Germline loops: CDR1 MDHEN, CDR2 SYDVKM. With 6 bases removed from V and 8 bases from J, the gap between germline ends came to 16 bases. The CDR3 consists of 14 residues. CDR3 nucleotide sequence: TGTGCCAGCAGGAACCCGTTGGGTTGGGGGGAGCTGTTTTTT. It yields the protein CASRNPLGWGELFF.

The genes are TRBV6-5 and TRBJ1-6, with 9 nucleotides matching TRBD1. From germline, CDR1 is MNHEY and CDR2 SVGAGI. With V trimmed by 7 bases and J by 7 bases, 8 bases remained unmatched. The CDR3 loop spans 15 amino acids. CDR3 amino acids: CASTLFGTGNSPLHF. The DNA for the CDR3 is TGTGCCAGCACCCTTTTTGGGACAGGGAATTCACCCCTCCACTTT.